This TCR beta chain was sequenced for a study of shared clonotypes between healthy human individuals. Measured with immunoSEQ multiplex PCR; TCRdb has only the in-frame clones, and not every one. The table includes more than 2 million clones, about 95% detected once. This CDR3 has 15 amino acids. Germline V gene sequence: CDR1 SQVTM, CDR2 ANQGSEA. Trimming removed 0 bases from V and 0 bases from J, with 10 bases in between. The study's findings and limits: For naive CD4 cells, around 5% of clonotypes were shared across a few donors.

Details on this clone: What it binds is not known.

This TCR derives from a young man in good health. The rearrangement joins TRBV29-1 to TRBJ2-3; maybe TRBD2 (5 bases). The sample was naive CD4+ T cells sorted from blood. Subset reported: CD45RA+ positively selected. CDR3 DNA sequence: TGCAGCGTTGAAGATCTCCAGCGGAGCACAGATACGCAGTATTTT. Translated: CSVEDLQRSTDTQYF.